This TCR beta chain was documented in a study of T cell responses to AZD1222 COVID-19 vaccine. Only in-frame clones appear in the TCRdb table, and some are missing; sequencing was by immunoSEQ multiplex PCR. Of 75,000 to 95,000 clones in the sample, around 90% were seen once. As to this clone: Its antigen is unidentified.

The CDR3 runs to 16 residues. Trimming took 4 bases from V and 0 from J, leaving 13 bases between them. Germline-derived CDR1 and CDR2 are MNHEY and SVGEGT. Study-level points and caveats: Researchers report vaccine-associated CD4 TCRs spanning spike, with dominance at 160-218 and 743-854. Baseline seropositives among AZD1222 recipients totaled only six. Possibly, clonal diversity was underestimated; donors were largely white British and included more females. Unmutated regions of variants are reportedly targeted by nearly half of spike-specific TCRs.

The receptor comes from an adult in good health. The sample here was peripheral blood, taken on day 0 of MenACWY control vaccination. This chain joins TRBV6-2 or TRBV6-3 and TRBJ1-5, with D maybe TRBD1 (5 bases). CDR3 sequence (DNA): TGTGCCAGCAGTTCCCCTAAGGGGAATAGCAATCAGCCCCAGCATTTT. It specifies CASSSPKGNSNQPQHF.